A selection of T cell receptor beta chains follows, all from one sample in a study of human T cells and chemical hapten exposure. MiXCR, run by TCRdb on the RACE reads, gives a single entry per CDR3 protein. Of fewer than 350,000 distinct CDR3 sequences in the sample, roughly 7.4% are singletons; the top ten hold about 1.1%. This specimen consisted of whole blood, obtained in connection with sensitization to the hapten diphenylcyclopropenone (DPC). The receptors come from a man younger than 30 with alopecia areata. Some clones in this sample may be carry-over from other donors' samples. Both conserved end residues are part of each CDR3. The D gene is left open where the match is weak.

V gene,J gene,CDR3 length,D gene,CDR3 protein
TRBV20-1,TRBJ1-6,16,TRBD1,CSAIQGARVRTSPLHF
TRBV11-2,TRBJ1-4,15,-,CASRIRGYTNEKLFF
TRBV7-9,TRBJ1-1,16,-,CASSNQGRGMNTEAFF
TRBV5-1,TRBJ2-4,16,TRBD1,CASSPSQGVAKNIQYF
TRBV12-3/TRBV12-4,TRBJ1-1,14,-,CASELNWSNTEAFF
TRBV10-3,TRBJ1-4,13,-,CALRNATNEKLFF
TRBV12-3/TRBV12-4,TRBJ2-6,15,-,CASSSSGLRANVLTF
TRBV7-9,TRBJ2-4,13,-,CASSPRDKNIQYF
TRBV6-2/TRBV6-3,TRBJ1-1,11,-,CASSYWGGAFF
TRBV9,TRBJ2-1,13,TRBD2,CASGAGATDEQFF
TRBV11-2,TRBJ1-2,13,-,CASSFSGDYGYTF
TRBV28,TRBJ2-1,15,-,CASSLPERSDNEQFF
TRBV29-1,TRBJ1-1,14,-,CSVDFRRMNTEAFF
TRBV6-5,TRBJ1-3,18,TRBD1,CASRRAPNRGSSGNTIYF
TRBV29-1,TRBJ2-2,13,TRBD1,CSGSGTGVGELFF
TRBV6-2/TRBV6-3,TRBJ1-2,13,-,CASSIGSARGYTF
TRBV7-2,TRBJ1-1,13,TRBD1,CASSKTGDTEAFF
TRBV4-3,TRBJ2-1,16,TRBD1,CASSQLRDRVGNEQFF
TRBV12-3/TRBV12-4,TRBJ1-4,14,-,CASSLSGVDEKLFF
TRBV10-3,TRBJ1-5,16,-,CAISESYGTYNQPQHF
TRBV7-9,TRBJ2-1,15,-,CASSLVQGGVNEQFF
TRBV20-1,TRBJ2-3,17,-,CSARDRLVGAYTDTQYF
TRBV29-1,TRBJ1-2,14,TRBD1,CSTPGTGGGYGYTF
TRBV10-1,TRBJ2-1,16,TRBD2,CASSEPASGGYNEQFF
TRBV3-1,TRBJ2-7,13,-,CASSHPALGEQYF
TRBV9,TRBJ1-2,15,TRBD1,CASSVEGAFNYGYTF
TRBV15,TRBJ2-1,11,-,CATSRDGEQFF
TRBV5-1,TRBJ1-1,15,-,CASSLWAGMNTEAFF
TRBV7-6,TRBJ2-3,17,-,CASSDPTDSSVPDTQYF
TRBV27,TRBJ1-6,13,-,CASSLTGISPLHF
TRBV4-3,TRBJ2-5,16,-,CASSQDLSGQKETQYF
TRBV4-3,TRBJ2-2,16,TRBD2,CASSQDASGNTGELFF
TRBV20-1,TRBJ1-5,15,-,CSARDGGPGNQPQHF
TRBV6-5,TRBJ1-2,15,TRBD1,CASSYYPQGNYGYTF
TRBV4-1,TRBJ1-1,15,TRBD1,CASSAQQGRTAEAFF
TRBV7-9,TRBJ2-7,14,TRBD2,CASSQPGLGPEQYF
TRBV7-6,TRBJ2-1,13,TRBD2,CARPGLEIHEQFF
TRBV2,TRBJ2-1,14,TRBD1,CASRGTGNYNEQFF
TRBV6-2/TRBV6-3,TRBJ2-3,13,-,CASSPVVTDTQYF
TRBV25-1,TRBJ2-7,14,-,CASSANVGGREQYF
TRBV27,TRBJ1-6,16,TRBD1,CASSLSGDRDNSPLHF
TRBV5-5,TRBJ1-2,16,-,CASRAGGIPSNYGYTF
TRBV12-3/TRBV12-4,TRBJ1-1,13,-,CASSLLLGAEAFF
TRBV27,TRBJ2-2,15,-,CASSLWAGLSGELFF
TRBV13,TRBJ2-5,14,TRBD2,CASSLPLAGETQYF
TRBV5-1,TRBJ2-7,15,TRBD1,CASSPIAGTGYEQYF
TRBV9,TRBJ1-1,16,-,CASSVVGLGMNTEAFF
TRBV29-1,TRBJ1-1,12,-,CSVVTGNTEAFF
TRBV2,TRBJ2-5,13,-,CASSDPGAETQYF
TRBV12-3/TRBV12-4,TRBJ1-4,15,TRBD1,CASSARTGANEKLFF
TRBV29-1,TRBJ2-3,15,-,CSVDFLARSTDTQYF
TRBV6-5,TRBJ1-2,13,TRBD1,CASRTQGGSGYTF
TRBV11-1,TRBJ2-5,15,TRBD1,CASSRWDRNQETQYF
TRBV10-3,TRBJ2-5,11,-,CAMGGFETQYF
TRBV7-6,TRBJ2-1,15,TRBD1,CASSFFMTGNNEQFF
TRBV6-4,TRBJ1-1,13,-,CASSEGENTEAFF
TRBV25-1,TRBJ1-5,14,-,CASSEGQSNQPQHF
TRBV2,TRBJ2-5,13,TRBD1,CASRSGGEETQYF
TRBV6-4,TRBJ2-3,16,-,CASSPRSAGNTDTQYF
TRBV19,TRBJ2-2,17,TRBD1,CASSARQGPPNTGELFF